This section outlines one T cell receptor beta chain sequence together with its context. Its antigen remains unidentified. These data come from a study of cytomegalovirus exposure and HLA in healthy donors. Findings and caveats of the study: Several of the most significant clusters were apparently associated with common viral pathogens in a later analysis. Most of the TCR beta V segments (in an earlier analysis) were productive either about 90% or about 30% of the time. In a later analysis, a genetic analysis reported fewer productive-TCR N-insertions in an Asian-associated ancestry cluster than the cohort average.

Both 60 Vbeta primers and 13 Jbeta primers went into the PCR. TCRdb's table, derived via immunoSEQ multiplex PCR, lists solely in-frame clones and lacks some. The sample lists about 190,000 clones, less than 85% occurring once. V gave up 4 bases and J gave up 5 bases; unmatched junction bases: 6. The CDR3 runs 14 residues. Germline lookup yields CDR1 SNHLY and CDR2 FYNNEI. V usage is TRBV2 and J usage is TRBJ1-2; 8 bases agree with TRBD1. Sequencing was carried out using PBMCs. The sequence came from a man aged 25-45 years in good health and CMV-seropositive. The CDR3: CASSVGQGLYGYTF. The CDR3 nucleotides are TGTGCCAGCAGTGTTGGACAGGGTTTATATGGCTACACCTTC.